These T cell receptor beta chains were read from a single sample in a study of vaccination effects on CD4 cells after COVID-19. Their recognized antigens are unknown. Profiled with immunoSEQ multiplex PCR; TCRdb holds only in-frame clones, not every one. The sample lists 50,000 to 60,000 clones, 70% seen once, with about 18% in the top ten. The starting material was CD4+ T cells from PBMCs cultured with SARS-CoV-2 spike peptides, obtained before COVID-19 vaccination. The receptors were sampled from a human donor who received a COVID-19 vaccine. Both conserved end residues are part of each CDR3. Fields, in order: D gene, clone size, J gene, V gene, CDR3 protein, CDR3 DNA. The D gene is left open where the match is weak. Some rows have no size entry. The others give once, few or many, or a class for an expanded clone.

D gene: .; clone size: .; J gene: TRBJ2-7; V gene: TRBV5-1; CDR3 protein: CASSTASNEQYF; CDR3 DNA: TGCGCCAGCAGCACCGCTAGCAACGAGCAGTACTTC
D gene: .; clone size: .; J gene: TRBJ1-2; V gene: TRBV3-1/TRBV3-2; CDR3 protein: CASSQAARVHDYGYTF; CDR3 DNA: TGTGCCAGCAGCCAAGCGGCCAGGGTGCATGACTATGGCTACACCTTC
D gene: .; clone size: .; J gene: TRBJ2-5; V gene: TRBV7-9; CDR3 protein: CASRRGPRKGETQYF; CDR3 DNA: TGTGCCAGCAGAAGAGGCCCTAGGAAGGGTGAGACCCAGTACTTC
D gene: TRBD1; clone size: .; J gene: TRBJ2-7; V gene: TRBV5-1; CDR3 protein: CASSTGQSSYEQYF; CDR3 DNA: TGCGCCAGCAGCACGGGACAGTCGTCCTACGAGCAGTACTTC
D gene: .; clone size: .; J gene: TRBJ1-5; V gene: TRBV30; CDR3 protein: CAWSGRVLQPQHF; CDR3 DNA: TGTGCCTGGAGTGGCCGGGTGTTGCAGCCCCAGCATTTT
D gene: TRBD1; clone size: .; J gene: TRBJ1-2; V gene: TRBV19; CDR3 protein: CASSPRGTGSYGYTF; CDR3 DNA: TGTGCCAGTAGCCCCCGTGGGACAGGAAGCTATGGCTACACCTTC
D gene: .; clone size: .; J gene: TRBJ1-3; V gene: TRBV6-5; CDR3 protein: CASSYDMGKGNTIYF; CDR3 DNA: TGTGCCAGCAGTTACGACATGGGGAAAGGAAACACCATATATTTT
D gene: .; clone size: .; J gene: TRBJ1-1; V gene: TRBV7-2; CDR3 protein: CASSSLGEGTEAFF; CDR3 DNA: TGTGCCAGCAGCTCTCTCGGGGAGGGCACTGAAGCTTTCTTT
D gene: .; clone size: .; J gene: TRBJ1-1; V gene: TRBV6-1; CDR3 protein: CASSFNEFEAFF; CDR3 DNA: TGTGCCAGCAGTTTTAACGAGTTTGAAGCTTTCTTT
D gene: TRBD2; clone size: .; J gene: TRBJ2-7; V gene: TRBV6-6; CDR3 protein: CASKGAGSYEQYF; CDR3 DNA: TGTGCCAGCAAAGGAGCGGGGTCCTACGAGCAGTACTTC
D gene: TRBD1; clone size: once; J gene: TRBJ2-7; V gene: TRBV5-1; CDR3 protein: CASSLARDSGPYEQYF; CDR3 DNA: TGCGCCAGCAGCTTGGCCCGGGACAGTGGCCCCTACGAGCAGTACTTC
D gene: .; clone size: few; J gene: TRBJ1-1; V gene: TRBV5-1; CDR3 protein: CASSLAPTGMNTEAFF; CDR3 DNA: TGCGCCAGCAGCTTGGCACCGACAGGCATGAACACTGAAGCTTTCTTT
D gene: .; clone size: .; J gene: TRBJ1-5; V gene: TRBV7-8; CDR3 protein: CASSLGLQPQHF; CDR3 DNA: TGTGCCAGCAGCTTAGGTCTCCAGCCCCAGCATTTT
D gene: .; clone size: .; J gene: TRBJ2-5; V gene: TRBV5-6; CDR3 protein: CASSLDPTRGETQYF; CDR3 DNA: TGTGCCAGCAGCTTGGACCCAACTAGAGGGGAGACCCAGTACTTC
D gene: TRBD1; clone size: few; J gene: TRBJ1-5; V gene: TRBV6-6; CDR3 protein: CASGDRRNQPQHF; CDR3 DNA: TGTGCCAGCGGGGACAGGCGCAATCAGCCCCAGCATTTT
D gene: .; clone size: once; J gene: TRBJ2-7; V gene: TRBV3-1/TRBV3-2; CDR3 protein: CASSQAHEQYF; CDR3 DNA: TGTGCCAGCAGCCAGGCCCACGAGCAGTACTTC
D gene: .; clone size: few; J gene: TRBJ2-7; V gene: TRBV25-1; CDR3 protein: CASSEDRGLWEQYF; CDR3 DNA: TGTGCCAGCAGTGAGGACCGCGGCCTGTGGGAGCAGTACTTC
D gene: .; clone size: .; J gene: TRBJ1-2; V gene: TRBV7-8; CDR3 protein: CASSLARVGRTQDGYTF; CDR3 DNA: TGTGCCAGCAGCTTAGCGCGCGTGGGACGGACGCAAGATGGCTACACCTTC
D gene: .; clone size: .; J gene: TRBJ1-2; V gene: TRBV4-3; CDR3 protein: CASSQNWRYGYTF; CDR3 DNA: TGCGCCAGCAGCCAAAATTGGAGGTATGGCTACACCTTC
D gene: TRBD2; clone size: .; J gene: TRBJ2-7; V gene: TRBV11-2; CDR3 protein: CASSPLLAGHSYEQYF; CDR3 DNA: TGTGCCAGCAGCCCACTCCTAGCGGGCCACTCCTACGAGCAGTACTTC